This TCR beta chain is drawn from a study of identical twins. Findings and limits, study-wide: Insertions were fewer in abundant cord blood beta clonotypes, whereas memory repertoires showed none of this pattern. Invariant MAIT and iNKT cells could partly confound zero-insertion analyses.

One entry per CDR3 protein results from TCRdb running MiXCR on the 5' RACE reads. The sample yields some 330,000 distinct CDR3 sequences, approximately 8.8% seen once. This clonotype was seen a handful of times. Its antigen is undetermined. This CDR3 region has 13 residues. V was clipped by 3 bases and J by 6 bases, with 8 bases between them. The chain joins TRBV12-3 or TRBV12-4 to TRBJ2-2, with D possibly matching TRBD2 (5 bases). The sequenced sample was naive T cells sorted from blood. The TCR comes from a woman aged 45 to 65 in good health. The CDR3 DNA reads as TGTGCCAGCAGTTTCTCGCGGGCCGGGGAGCTGTTTTTT. Translated: CASSFSRAGELFF.